Reported below is one TCR beta chain. The data were obtained in a study of technical replicates of blood from a few donors. V lost 5 bases, J lost 7 bases, and 11 bases lay in between. Per germline, CDR1 MDHEN and CDR2 SYDVKM. This CDR3 is 12 amino acids long. Produced via immunoSEQ multiplex PCR; TCRdb's table is partial and in-frame only. This sample has around 80,000 clones, with 75% to 90% found just once. The sequence was obtained from a human donor in good health. Sequencing used T cells isolated from PBMCs. The V gene is TRBV28, the J gene TRBJ1-2, with D unresolved. Written as DNA, the CDR3 is TGTGCCAGCAGTCCCGGGGAGAGTGGCTACACCTTC. Translating it yields CASSPGESGYTF.